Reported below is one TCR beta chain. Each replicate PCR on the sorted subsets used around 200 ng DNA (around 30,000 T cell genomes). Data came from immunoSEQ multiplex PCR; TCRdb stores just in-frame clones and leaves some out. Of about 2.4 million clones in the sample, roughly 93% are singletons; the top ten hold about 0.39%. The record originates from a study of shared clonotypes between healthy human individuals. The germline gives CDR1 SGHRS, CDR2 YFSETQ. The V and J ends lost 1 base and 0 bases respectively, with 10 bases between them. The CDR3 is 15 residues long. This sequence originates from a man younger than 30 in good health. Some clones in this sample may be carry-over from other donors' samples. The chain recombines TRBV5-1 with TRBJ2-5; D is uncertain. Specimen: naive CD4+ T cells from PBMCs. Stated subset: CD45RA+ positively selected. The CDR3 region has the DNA TGCGCCAGCAGCTTGTTTACTGGGAACCAAGAGACCCAGTACTTC. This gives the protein CASSLFTGNQETQYF.